These 20 T cell receptor beta chains were sequenced from one sample in a study of T-cell memory formation after mild COVID-19. TCRdb reprocessed the 5' RACE reads via MiXCR and lists one record per CDR3 protein. Of roughly 120,000 distinct CDR3 sequences in the sample, roughly 15% were seen once. Sequencing was performed on PBMCs or a T cell subset sorted from them (not recorded which). These receptors were taken from an adult woman who had mild COVID-19 (a few samples of this study predate the infection). Cell type and time point are not known.

The table lists this clonotype with many counts. The chain couples TRBV3-1 to TRBJ2-7; D unclear. This CDR3 has 11 residues. V lost 4 bases, J lost 2 bases, and 3 bases lay in between. Germline V gives CDR1 LGHDT, CDR2 YNNKEL (reference sequence). CDR3 amino acids: CASSRTYEQYF. The CDR3 DNA reads as TGTGCCAGCAGCCGTACCTACGAGCAGTACTTC.

This clonotype occurred a few times. This sequence joins TRBV20-1 and TRBJ1-6; the D gene is possibly TRBD1 (5 bases). The V and J ends lost 2 bases and 8 bases respectively, with 16 bases between them. This CDR3 has 15 residues. Germline lookup yields CDR1 DFQATT and CDR2 SNEGSKA (reference sequence). The CDR3 sequence is CSARLGSTGHSPLHF. CDR3 bases: TGCAGTGCTAGATTAGGCAGCACGGGACATTCACCCCTCCACTTT.

In its sample, this clonotype was seen a few times. The chain has TRBV12-3 or TRBV12-4 and TRBJ1-6, with D unclear. V was clipped by 7 bases and J by 8 bases, with 18 bases between them. The length of the CDR3 is 15 residues. For the CDR3, the DNA is TGTGCCAGCACCCTAGGTCGGGGATCCCATTCACCCCTCCACTTT. Residues: CASTLGRGSHSPLHF.

Only a few counts were recorded for this clonotype. This sequence joins TRBV12-3 or TRBV12-4 and TRBJ2-7, with D unresolved. This CDR3 region has 13 residues. V lost 5 bases and J lost 6, with 14 bases in between. The CDR3 sequence: CASSPPSYLEQYF. CDR3 coding DNA: TGTGCCAGCAGTCCCCCCTCCTACCTCGAGCAGTACTTC.

The rearrangement links TRBV6-5 to TRBJ2-7, with D possibly being TRBD2 (7 bases). Trimming left V 2 bases short and J 6 bases short, with 20 bases between. This CDR3 has 16 residues. From germline, CDR1 is MNHEY and CDR2 SVGAGI. CDR3 DNA: TGTGCCAGCAGTTACGGAGGTCGTCGGGGGGCGAGCGAGCAGTACTTC. Translated: CASSYGGRRGASEQYF.

The table lists this clonotype with a few counts. This chain joins TRBV7-9 and TRBJ1-4; D might be TRBD1 (5 bases). CDR3 length: 14 residues. Germline V gene data show CDR1 as SEHNR and CDR2 as FQNEAQ (reference sequence). The V end lost 5 bases, the J end lost 5 bases, and 12 bases lay between the germline ends. CDR3 sequence: CASSGGGGNEKLFF. The DNA of the CDR3 is TGTGCCAGCAGCGGCGGTGGGGGGAATGAAAAACTGTTTTTT. Together with reference TRBV7-9 and TRBJ1-4, the CDR3 gives the full variable domain: DTGVSQNPRHKITKRGQNVTFRCDPISEHNRLYWYRQTLGQGPEFLTYFQNEAQLEKSRLLSDRFSAERPKGSFSTLEIQRTEQGDSAMYLCASSGGGGNEKLFFGSGTQLSVL.

This clonotype was seen more than once but under ten times. V and J are TRBV6-4 and TRBJ1-2; possible D gene TRBD1, 6 bases. CDR3 length equals 15 residues. Trimming left V 6 bases short and J 6 bases short, with 20 bases between. Germline V gene data show CDR1 as MRHNA and CDR2 as SNTAGT. In DNA, the CDR3 is TGTGCCAGCAGCCCCAGATCCGGGACAAATCATGGCTACACCTTC. As protein: CASSPRSGTNHGYTF.

The rearrangement uses TRBV4-2 and TRBJ2-3; 7 positions agree with TRBD1. The germline CDR1 and CDR2 sequences are LGHNA and YNFKEQ. J was trimmed by 6 bases and V by 0 bases; bases with no gene match: 12. This CDR3 is built from 17 residues. CDR3 sequence (DNA): TGTGCCAGCAGCCAAGATTTAAGGGGGCCGGCAATTGATACGCAGTATTTT. Residues: CASSQDLRGPAIDTQYF.

CDR3 loop: CSAGWDRGPYNEQFF. The CDR3 bases are TGCAGTGCTGGATGGGACAGGGGGCCTTACAATGAGCAGTTCTTC. The chain recombines TRBV20-1 with TRBJ2-1; TRBD1 aligns across 12 bases. CDR1 and CDR2 from the germline V gene are DFQATT and SNEGSKA (reference sequence). The CDR3 totals 15 residues. J was trimmed by 4 bases and V by 5 bases; bases with no gene match: 6.

The chain is built from TRBV5-1 and TRBJ2-1; 9 bases fit TRBD1. From germline, CDR1 is SGHRS and CDR2 YFSETQ. This CDR3 contains 15 residues. V lost 4 bases, J lost 8 bases, and 10 bases stayed unmatched. The CDR3 reads CASSGGQGIVDEQFF. The CDR3 DNA reads as TGCGCCAGCAGCGGGGGACAGGGTATTGTAGATGAGCAGTTCTTC.

Worth noting for this clonotype: An end of the junction differs from the germline gene, which may be a read error. The rearrangement uses TRBV7-7 and TRBJ2-5; D is uncertain. The CDR3 has 14 residues. Germline CDR1 SSHAT, CDR2 FNYEAQ (reference sequence). CDR3 sequence (DNA): TGTGCTAGCAGCTTCGGAGCCGGCGGTGAGACCCAGTACTTC. Protein product: CASSFGAGGETQYF.

This clonotype has a handful of counts. The chain links TRBV5-6 to TRBJ2-1, with 11 bases aligning to TRBD2. The V gene end was trimmed by 6 bases and the J gene end by 10 bases; junction bases not matched to a gene: 6. Germline V CDR1 and CDR2: SGHDT, YYEEEE. The CDR3 extends over 13 amino acids. CDR3 DNA: TGTGCCAGCACCTTACTAGCGGGGGCCGAGCAGTTCTTC. Protein: CASTLLAGAEQFF.

V gene TRBV20-1 combines with J gene TRBJ2-7; D is unresolved. The CDR3 is made up of 13 amino acids. CDR1 DFQATT and CDR2 SNEGSKA come from the germline V gene (reference sequence). Between the trimmed V and J ends, which lost 3 bases and 0 bases, there was a span of 9 bases. CDR3: CSARTRSSYEQYF. DNA for the CDR3: TGCAGTGCTAGGACGAGGAGCTCCTACGAGCAGTACTTC.

V and J are TRBV7-8 and TRBJ2-5, with TRBD1 matching over 10 bases. Germline CDR1 is SGHVS and CDR2 is FQNEAQ. Trimming cost V 1 base and J 4 bases; bases outside gene matches: 6. The CDR3 consists of 16 residues. CDR3 loop: CASSLVRDRGRETQYF. CDR3 nucleotide sequence: TGTGCCAGCAGCTTAGTTCGTGACAGGGGGCGAGAGACCCAGTACTTC.

The table lists this clonotype with a few counts. The V and J genes are TRBV29-1 and TRBJ2-7; 7 nucleotides agree with TRBD1. This CDR3 contains 15 residues. CDR1 and CDR2 (germline): SQVTM, ANQGSEA. The V segment lost 0 bases and the J segment 3 bases; nucleotides outside the gene matches: 8. The CDR3 region has the DNA TGCAGCGTTGAAGAAGAGACAGGGACCTACTACGAGCAGTACTTC. It is translated as CSVEEETGTYYEQYF.

This clonotype was seen more than once but under ten times. The rearrangement links TRBV18 to TRBJ2-2; D ambiguous. Trimming left V 5 bases short and J 1 base short, with 5 bases between. Germline CDR1 reads KGHSH; CDR2 reads LQKENI. The CDR3 spans 13 residues. The CDR3 spells CASSDQNTGELFF. CDR3 nucleotide sequence: TGTGCCAGCTCAGACCAGAACACCGGGGAGCTGTTTTTT.

The chain employs TRBV12-3 or TRBV12-4 and TRBJ1-1; 8 nucleotides match TRBD1. Losses at the gene ends were 3 bases for V and 4 bases for J; bases not matched to a gene: 13. The CDR3 length is 17 residues. CDR3 in DNA: TGTGCCAGCAGTTTCGTCATGGCAGGGGGCTGGGTCACTGAAGCTTTCTTT. It translates to CASSFVMAGGWVTEAFF.

The rearrangement links TRBV7-9 to TRBJ1-5; D unresolved. CDR3 length equals 15 residues. V lost 0 bases and J 3 bases, leaving 9 bases between the germline ends. The germline gives CDR1 SEHNR, CDR2 FQNEAQ (reference sequence). The DNA for the CDR3 is TGTGCCAGCAGCTTAGCCCCCGGGGTCAATCAGCCCCAGCATTTT. Amino acid sequence: CASSLAPGVNQPQHF.

A few counts support this clonotype. The J gene is TRBJ2-7, the V gene TRBV10-3; TRBD1 might be the D (5 bases). The V end lost 10 bases, the J end lost 2 bases, and 6 bases lay between the germline ends. CDR1 and CDR2 from the germline V gene are ENHRY and SYGVKD. This CDR3 is 10 amino acids long. As DNA, the CDR3 is TGTGCCACAGGGACCTACGAGCAGTACTTC. Protein product: CATGTYEQYF.

This clonotype was counted a few times. The chain joins TRBV29-1 to TRBJ2-7, with 9 bases lining up with TRBD1. Germline values: CDR1 SQVTM, CDR2 ANQGSEA. The CDR3 runs 12 residues. V lost 6 bases to trimming and J lost 3 bases; unmatched junction nucleotides: 3. CDR3 loop: CSVPGQGYEQYF. For the CDR3, the DNA is TGCAGCGTGCCGGGACAGGGCTACGAGCAGTACTTC.